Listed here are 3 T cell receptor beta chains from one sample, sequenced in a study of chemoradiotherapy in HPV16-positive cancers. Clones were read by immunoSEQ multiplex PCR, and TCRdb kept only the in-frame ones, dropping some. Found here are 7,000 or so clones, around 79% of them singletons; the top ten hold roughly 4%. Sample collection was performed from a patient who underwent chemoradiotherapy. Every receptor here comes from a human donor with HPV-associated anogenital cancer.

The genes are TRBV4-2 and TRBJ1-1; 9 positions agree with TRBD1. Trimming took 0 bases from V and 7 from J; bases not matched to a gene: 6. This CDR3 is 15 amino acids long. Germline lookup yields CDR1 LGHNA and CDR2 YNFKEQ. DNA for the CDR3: TGTGCCAGCAGCCAAGAAGGGACAGGGACCAATGAAGCTTTCTTT. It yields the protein CASSQEGTGTNEAFF.

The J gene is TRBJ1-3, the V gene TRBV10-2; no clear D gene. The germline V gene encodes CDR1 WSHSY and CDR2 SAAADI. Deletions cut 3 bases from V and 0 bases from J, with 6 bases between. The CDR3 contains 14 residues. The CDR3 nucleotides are TGCGCCAGCAGTGACTCAAGCTCTGGAAACACCATATATTTT. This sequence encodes CASSDSSSGNTIYF.

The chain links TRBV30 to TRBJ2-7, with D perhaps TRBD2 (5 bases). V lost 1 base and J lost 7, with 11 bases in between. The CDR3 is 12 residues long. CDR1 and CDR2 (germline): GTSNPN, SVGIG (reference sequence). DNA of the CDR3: TGTGCCTGGAGTGGGAGGCCGGGGGAGCAGTACTTC. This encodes CAWSGRPGEQYF.